One TCR beta chain is described in this entry. Its target is not known. The sample comes from a study of shared clonotypes between healthy human individuals. Some clones are missing from TCRdb's copy, which holds only in-frame ones; the method was immunoSEQ multiplex PCR. The data show millions of clones, with approximately 94% seen just once and around 1.7% held by the top ten. The naive CD8 fraction comprised CD45RO-negative cells positively selected for CCR7 and excluded terminally differentiated effector memory CD45RA+ cells. Recent vaccinations or acute infections were absent in the healthy HIV-negative adult donors. V was clipped by 0 bases and J by 0 bases, with 8 bases between them. This CDR3 is built from 14 residues. Germline V gene lookup returns CDR1 GTSNPN and CDR2 SVGIG (reference sequence). Overall study findings and caveats: Clonotype sharing across four donors was observed for about 5.5% of naive CD4 clonotypes. Unshared clonotypes carried lower generation probabilities than those common to all four donors.

The receptor comes from a man younger than 35 in good health. Some clones in this sample may be carry-over from other donors' samples. Sequences were obtained from naive CD8+ T cells from PBMCs. This chain connects TRBV30 to TRBJ1-1, with a possible D match to TRBD1 (6 bases). The CDR3 DNA reads as TGTGCCTGGAGTGTTAACAGGGTGAACACTGAAGCTTTCTTT. Translated: CAWSVNRVNTEAFF.